Presented here are 11 T cell receptor beta chains from one specimen sequenced in a study of TIL therapy for anti-PD-1-resistant metastatic lung cancer. The immunoSEQ assay was v3. TCRdb keeps only in-frame clones here, not all; method: immunoSEQ multiplex PCR. This table has about 10,000 clones, 50% to 65% appearing once. Time point of the sample: pre-treatment sample, taken before nivolumab and TIL therapy. Tumor tissue came from excised metastases, mostly pleural nodules or supraclavicular lymph nodes. The source material was tumor tissue, sampled at baseline. These receptors were obtained from a person between 25 and 79 years old with non-small cell lung cancer.

The gene calls are TRBV25-1 and TRBJ1-1; 8 nucleotides agree with TRBD1. Per the germline V gene, CDR1 is MGHDK and CDR2 is SYGVNS. The trim removed 6 bases at V and 4 bases at J, leaving 7 bases unmatched. The CDR3 runs 14 residues. CDR3 in amino acids: CASRAGGAGTEAFF. The CDR3 DNA sequence: TGTGCCAGCAGGGCAGGGGGCGCGGGCACTGAAGCTTTCTTT.

The chain links TRBV29-1 to TRBJ1-5, with 10 bases that match TRBD1. V was clipped by 4 bases and J by 0 bases; unmatched bases: 12. This CDR3 is 18 amino acids long. CDR1 is SQVTM and CDR2 is ANQGSEA in the germline V gene. For the CDR3, the DNA is TGCAGCGTTGTACCTCCTCGGGACAGGGGTAATAGCAATCAGCCCCAGCATTTT. It yields the protein CSVVPPRDRGNSNQPQHF.

This clone was found once. This CDR3 is CASSPGTSGIAEETQYF. DNA for the CDR3: TGTGCCAGCAGCCCCGGGACTAGCGGGATCGCGGAAGAGACCCAGTACTTC. V is TRBV11-3 and J is TRBJ2-5; 13 bases map to TRBD2. The CDR3 loop spans 17 amino acids. J lost 3 bases, V lost 5 bases, and 9 bases had no gene match. Looked up from germline, CDR1 is SGHNT and CDR2 is YENEEA.

The V gene is TRBV11-2, the J gene TRBJ1-1; D is unresolved. The CDR3 runs to 16 residues. V was shortened by 7 bases and J by 0 bases, with 18 bases between the two germline ends. Germline lookup yields CDR1 SGHAT and CDR2 FQNNGV. DNA of the CDR3: TGTGCCAGCATCTCGCGTTTGACGGACCTGAACACTGAAGCTTTCTTT. Amino acids: CASISRLTDLNTEAFF.

This rearrangement joins TRBV6-1 to TRBJ2-1; 9 bases align to TRBD1. V shed 8 bases and J 6 bases; nucleotides not matched to a gene: 11. The CDR3 has 15 residues. The germline gives CDR1 MNHNS, CDR2 SASEGT. The DNA for the CDR3 is TGTGCCAGCGGCATTAGGGGACAGGGACCCAATGAGCAGTTCTTC. The encoded protein is CASGIRGQGPNEQFF.

This clone was detected a few times. The chain uses TRBV4-1 and TRBJ1-2; TRBD1 is a possible D gene (6 bases). The CDR3 runs 18 residues. V gave up 4 bases and J gave up 1 base, with 22 bases separating them. CDR1 and CDR2 from the germline V gene are MGHRA and YSYEKL. CDR3: CASSLGSGGQTINYGYTF. The DNA for the CDR3 is TGCGCCAGCAGCCTCGGCTCGGGCGGACAGACGATTAACTATGGCTACACCTTC.

The V gene is TRBV4-2, the J gene TRBJ1-2, with 7 bases matching TRBD1. V lost 2 bases to trimming and J lost 8 bases; unmatched junction nucleotides: 11. The CDR3 runs to 15 residues. Germline values: CDR1 LGHNA, CDR2 YNFKEQ. The CDR3 DNA follows: TGTGCCAGCAGCCAACTCCGAGGACAGGCGAGCGGCTACACCTTC. It encodes CASSQLRGQASGYTF.

V gene TRBV5-5 combines with J gene TRBJ2-3; TRBD2 aligns across 7 bases. The germline V gene encodes CDR1 SGHKS and CDR2 YYEKEE (reference sequence). CDR3 length: 16 residues. V lost 1 base, J lost 7 bases, and 12 bases stayed unmatched. DNA for the CDR3: TGTGCCAGCAGCTTGATGGCGGGAGAGGAGAGAAATACGCAGTATTTT. Its translation is CASSLMAGEERNTQYF.

The rearrangement links TRBV9 to TRBJ2-1; 9 bases agree with TRBD1. The CDR3 has 15 amino acids. CDR1 and CDR2 (germline): SGDLS, YYNGEE. V lost 4 bases, J lost 3 bases, and 5 bases stayed unmatched. CDR3 sequence reads: CASSLQGAGYNEQFF. The DNA for the CDR3 is TGTGCCAGCAGCTTACAGGGGGCGGGCTACAATGAGCAGTTCTTC.

This rearrangement joins TRBV6-6 to TRBJ1-3; 7 bases map to TRBD1. The germline V gene has CDR1 MNHNY and CDR2 SVGAGI (reference sequence). This CDR3 is built from 14 residues. The V gene end was trimmed by 6 bases and the J gene end by 5 bases; junction bases not matched to a gene: 7. CDR3 bases: TGTGCCAGCAGACCATGGGACAGCCGAAACACCATATATTTT. It specifies CASRPWDSRNTIYF.

J is TRBJ2-5 and V is TRBV10-3, with D perhaps TRBD2 (6 bases). Trimming took off 3 bases at V and 5 bases at J, with 7 bases between the two ends. The CDR3 sequence is 12 residues long. Germline assignment: CDR1 ENHRY and CDR2 SYGVKD. CDR3 amino acids: CAISEGGETQYF. CDR3 bases: TGTGCCATCAGTGAAGGAGGGGAGACCCAGTACTTC.